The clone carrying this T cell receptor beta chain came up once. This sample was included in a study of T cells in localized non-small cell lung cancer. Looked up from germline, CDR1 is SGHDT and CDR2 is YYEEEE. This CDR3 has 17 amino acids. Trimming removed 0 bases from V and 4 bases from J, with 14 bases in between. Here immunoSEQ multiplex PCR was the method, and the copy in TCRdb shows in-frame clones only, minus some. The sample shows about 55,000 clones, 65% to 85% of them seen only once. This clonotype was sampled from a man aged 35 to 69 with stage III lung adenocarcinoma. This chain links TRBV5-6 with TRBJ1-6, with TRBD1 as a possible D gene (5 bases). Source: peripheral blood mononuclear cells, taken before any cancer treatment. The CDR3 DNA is TGTGCCAGCAGCTTGGGGGCTTCGGGACTATATAATTCACCCCTCCACTTT. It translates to CASSLGASGLYNSPLHF.